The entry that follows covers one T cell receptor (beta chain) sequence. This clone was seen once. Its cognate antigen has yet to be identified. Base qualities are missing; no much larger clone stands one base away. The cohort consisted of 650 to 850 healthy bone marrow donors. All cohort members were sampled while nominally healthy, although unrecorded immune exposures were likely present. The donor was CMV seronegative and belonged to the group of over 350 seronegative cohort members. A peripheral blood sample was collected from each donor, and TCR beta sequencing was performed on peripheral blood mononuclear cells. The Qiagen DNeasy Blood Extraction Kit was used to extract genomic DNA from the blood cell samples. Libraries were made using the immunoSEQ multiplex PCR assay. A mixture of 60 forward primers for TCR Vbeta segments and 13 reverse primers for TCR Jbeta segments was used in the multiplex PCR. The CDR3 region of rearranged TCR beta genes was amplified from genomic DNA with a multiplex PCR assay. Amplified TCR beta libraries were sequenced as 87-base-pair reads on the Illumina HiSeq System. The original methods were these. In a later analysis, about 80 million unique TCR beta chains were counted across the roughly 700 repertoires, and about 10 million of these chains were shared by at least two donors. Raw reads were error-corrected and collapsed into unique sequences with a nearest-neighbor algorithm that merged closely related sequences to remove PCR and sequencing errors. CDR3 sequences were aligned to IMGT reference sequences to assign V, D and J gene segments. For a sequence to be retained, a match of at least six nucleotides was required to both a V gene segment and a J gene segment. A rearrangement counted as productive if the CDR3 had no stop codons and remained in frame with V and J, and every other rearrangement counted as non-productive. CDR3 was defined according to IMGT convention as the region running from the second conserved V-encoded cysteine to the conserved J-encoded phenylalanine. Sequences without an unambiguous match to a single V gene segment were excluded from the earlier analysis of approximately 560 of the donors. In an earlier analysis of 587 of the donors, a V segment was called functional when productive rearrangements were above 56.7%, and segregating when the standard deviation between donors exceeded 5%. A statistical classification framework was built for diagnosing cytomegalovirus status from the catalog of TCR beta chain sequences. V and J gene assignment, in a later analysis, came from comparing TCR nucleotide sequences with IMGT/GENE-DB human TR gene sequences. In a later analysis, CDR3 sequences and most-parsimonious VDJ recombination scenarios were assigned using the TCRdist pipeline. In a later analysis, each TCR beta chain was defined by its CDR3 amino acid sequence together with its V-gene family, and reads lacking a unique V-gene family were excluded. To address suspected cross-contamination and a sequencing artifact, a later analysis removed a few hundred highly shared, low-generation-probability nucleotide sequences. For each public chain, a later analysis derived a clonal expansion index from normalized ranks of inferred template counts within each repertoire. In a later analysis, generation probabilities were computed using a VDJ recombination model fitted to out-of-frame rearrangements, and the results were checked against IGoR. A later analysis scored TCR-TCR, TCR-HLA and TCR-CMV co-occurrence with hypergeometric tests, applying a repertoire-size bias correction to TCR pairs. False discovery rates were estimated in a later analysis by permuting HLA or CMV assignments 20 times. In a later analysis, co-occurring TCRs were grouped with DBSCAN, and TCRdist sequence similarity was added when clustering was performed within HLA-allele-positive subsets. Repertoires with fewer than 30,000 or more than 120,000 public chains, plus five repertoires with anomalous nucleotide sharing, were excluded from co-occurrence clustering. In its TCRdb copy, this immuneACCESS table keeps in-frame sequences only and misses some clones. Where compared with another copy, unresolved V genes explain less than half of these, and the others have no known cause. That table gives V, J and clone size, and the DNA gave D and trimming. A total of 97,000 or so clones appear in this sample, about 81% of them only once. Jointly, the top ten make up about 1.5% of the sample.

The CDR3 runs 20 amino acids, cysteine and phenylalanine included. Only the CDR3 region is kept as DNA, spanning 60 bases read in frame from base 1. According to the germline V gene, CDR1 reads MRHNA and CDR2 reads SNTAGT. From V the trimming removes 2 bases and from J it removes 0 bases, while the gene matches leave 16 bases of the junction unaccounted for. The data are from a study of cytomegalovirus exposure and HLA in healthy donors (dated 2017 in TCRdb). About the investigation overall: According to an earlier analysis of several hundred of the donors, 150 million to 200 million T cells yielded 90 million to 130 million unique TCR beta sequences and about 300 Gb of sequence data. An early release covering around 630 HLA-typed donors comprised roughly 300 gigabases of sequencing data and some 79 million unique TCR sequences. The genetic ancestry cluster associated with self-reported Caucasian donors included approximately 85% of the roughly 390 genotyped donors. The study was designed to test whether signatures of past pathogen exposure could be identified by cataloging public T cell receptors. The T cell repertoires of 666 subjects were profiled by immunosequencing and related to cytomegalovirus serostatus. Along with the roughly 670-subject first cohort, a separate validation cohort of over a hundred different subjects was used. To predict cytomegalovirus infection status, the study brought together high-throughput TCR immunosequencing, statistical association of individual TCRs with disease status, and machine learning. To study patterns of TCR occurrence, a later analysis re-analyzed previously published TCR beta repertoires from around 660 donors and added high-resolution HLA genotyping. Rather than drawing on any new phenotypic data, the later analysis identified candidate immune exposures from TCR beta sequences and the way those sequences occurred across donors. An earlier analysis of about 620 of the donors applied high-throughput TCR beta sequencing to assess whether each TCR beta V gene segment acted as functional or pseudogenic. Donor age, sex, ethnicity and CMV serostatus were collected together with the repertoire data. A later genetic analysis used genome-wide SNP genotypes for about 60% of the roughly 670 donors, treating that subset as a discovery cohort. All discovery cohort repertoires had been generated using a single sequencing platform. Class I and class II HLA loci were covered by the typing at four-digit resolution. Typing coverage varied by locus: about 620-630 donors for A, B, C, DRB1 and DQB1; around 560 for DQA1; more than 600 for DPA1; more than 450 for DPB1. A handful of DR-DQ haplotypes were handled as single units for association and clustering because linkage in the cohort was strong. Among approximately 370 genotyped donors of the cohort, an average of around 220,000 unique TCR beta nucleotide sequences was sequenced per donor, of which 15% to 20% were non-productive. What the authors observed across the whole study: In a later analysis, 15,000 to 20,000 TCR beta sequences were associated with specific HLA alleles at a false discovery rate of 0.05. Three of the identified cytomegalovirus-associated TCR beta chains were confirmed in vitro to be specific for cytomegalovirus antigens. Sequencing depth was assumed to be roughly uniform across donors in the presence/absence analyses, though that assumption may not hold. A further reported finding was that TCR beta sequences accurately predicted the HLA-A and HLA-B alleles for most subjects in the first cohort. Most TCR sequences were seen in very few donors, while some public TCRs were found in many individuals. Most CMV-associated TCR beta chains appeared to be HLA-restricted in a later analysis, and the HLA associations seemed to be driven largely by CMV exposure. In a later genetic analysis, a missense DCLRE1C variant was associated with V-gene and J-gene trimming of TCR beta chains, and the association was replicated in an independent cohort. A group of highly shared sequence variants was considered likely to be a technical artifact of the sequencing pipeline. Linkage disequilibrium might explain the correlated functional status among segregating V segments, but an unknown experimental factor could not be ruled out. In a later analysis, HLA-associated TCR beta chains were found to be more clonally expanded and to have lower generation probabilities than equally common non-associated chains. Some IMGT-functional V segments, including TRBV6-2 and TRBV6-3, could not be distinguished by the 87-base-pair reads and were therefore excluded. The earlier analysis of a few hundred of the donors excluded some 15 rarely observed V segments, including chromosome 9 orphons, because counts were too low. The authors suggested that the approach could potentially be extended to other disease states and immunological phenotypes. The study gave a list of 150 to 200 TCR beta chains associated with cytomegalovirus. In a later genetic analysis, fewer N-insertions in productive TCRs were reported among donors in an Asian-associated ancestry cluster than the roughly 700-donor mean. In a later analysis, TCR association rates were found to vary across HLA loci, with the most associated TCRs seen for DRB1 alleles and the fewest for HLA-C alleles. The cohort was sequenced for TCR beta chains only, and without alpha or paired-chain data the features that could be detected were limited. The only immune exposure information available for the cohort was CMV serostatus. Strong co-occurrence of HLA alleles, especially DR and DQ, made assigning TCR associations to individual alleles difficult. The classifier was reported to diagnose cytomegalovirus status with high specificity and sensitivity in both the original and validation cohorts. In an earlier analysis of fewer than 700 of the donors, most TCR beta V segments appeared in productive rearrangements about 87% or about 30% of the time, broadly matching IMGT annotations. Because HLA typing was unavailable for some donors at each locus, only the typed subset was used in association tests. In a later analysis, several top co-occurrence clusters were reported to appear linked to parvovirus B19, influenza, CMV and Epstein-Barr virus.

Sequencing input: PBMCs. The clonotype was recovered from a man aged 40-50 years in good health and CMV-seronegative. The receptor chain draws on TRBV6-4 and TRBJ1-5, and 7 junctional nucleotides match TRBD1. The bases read TGTGCCAGCAGTGACGCCCGATGCGGGACAGAAATCCGTAGCAATCAGCCCCAGCATTTT. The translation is CASSDARCGTEIRSNQPQHF.